This entry lists 13 T cell receptor beta chains sequenced from one sample in a study of regulatory T cells in long-lasting Graves disease. The time point: persistent/refractory GD, antithyroid drugs over 5 years with positive TRAb. Scientists built the TCR library using RNA that was extracted from PBMCs. Library construction for TCR beta used iRepertoire HTBI primers and Arm-PCR of CDR3 regions. TCRdb redid the calling of the multiplex PCR reads with MiXCR, one entry per CDR3 protein. The sample yields 500,000 to 700,000 distinct CDR3 sequences, 30% seen once. The sample in question was peripheral blood mononuclear cells (PBMCs), obtained when the disease was refractory, from a patient treated with antithyroid drugs. Every receptor here comes from a female donor with Graves disease.

This clonotype came up a few times. The V and J genes are TRBV29-1 and TRBJ1-1; 9 positions match TRBD1. CDR1 is SQVTM, CDR2 ANQGSEA, per germline. Losses at the gene ends were 7 bases for V and 1 base for J; bases not matched to a gene: 16. The CDR3 sequence is 17 residues long. In DNA form, the CDR3 reads TGCAGCGCGGGGGTGGGGACAGGGACTATCACGAACACTGAAGCTTTCTTT. Translating it yields CSAGVGTGTITNTEAFF.

This clonotype was observed a handful of times. The chain links TRBV30 to TRBJ1-2, with D perhaps matching TRBD1 (6 bases). The V end was cut by 2 bases, the J end by 8 bases, with 9 bases between. This CDR3 region has 11 residues. In germline, CDR1 is GTSNPN, CDR2 SVGIG (reference sequence). Written as DNA, the CDR3 is TGTGCCTGGAGTTACAGGGTCGGCTACACCTTC. This sequence encodes CAWSYRVGYTF. The full variable domain, rest sourced from reference TRBV30 and TRBJ1-2, is SQTIHQWPATLVQPVGSPLSLECTVEGTSNPNLYWYRQAAGRGLQLLFYSVGIGQISSEVPQNLSASRPQDRQFILSSKKLLLSDSGFYLCAWSYRVGYTFGSGTRLTVV.

Only a few counts were recorded for this clonotype. The chain has TRBV20-1 and TRBJ1-1; D is ambiguous. The CDR3 runs to 15 residues. Deletions cut 1 base from V and 4 bases from J, with 16 bases between. Germline V gives CDR1 DFQATT, CDR2 SNEGSKA (reference sequence). The CDR3: CSARVGLMGSTEAFF. The DNA of the CDR3 is TGCAGTGCTAGAGTTGGACTTATGGGGTCCACTGAAGCTTTCTTT.

This clonotype showed up just a few times. The chain joins TRBV2 to TRBJ1-6; TRBD1 is a possible D gene (5 bases). V shed 2 bases and J shed 1 base, with 9 bases lying between them. The CDR3 runs to 16 residues. CDR1 and CDR2 from the germline V gene are SNHLY and FYNNEI. The CDR3 DNA is TGTGCCAGCAGTGAAAGGGGCTCGTCCTATAATTCACCCCTCCACTTT. Amino acids: CASSERGSSYNSPLHF.

The V and J genes are TRBV6-1 and TRBJ2-7; 7 bases agree with TRBD1. CDR3 length equals 18 residues. The V and J ends lost 7 bases and 4 bases, in that order; junction bases with no gene match: 22. In germline, CDR1 is MNHNS, CDR2 SASEGT. The CDR3 is CASTADRRSSRTPYEQYF. The CDR3 DNA is TGTGCCAGCACCGCGGACAGGAGGAGTTCCCGGACCCCATACGAGCAGTACTTC.

In regard to this clonotype: Mismatch with germline at one junction end may stem from a read error. This chain uses TRBV4-1 with TRBJ1-2; possible D gene TRBD1, 5 bases. Germline CDR1 reads MGHRA; CDR2 reads YSYEKL. This CDR3 contains 15 residues. DNA of the CDR3: TGCGCCAGCACCCAAGACGTCGCAGGGTACTATGGCTACACCTTC. Its translation is CASTQDVAGYYGYTF.

This clonotype was seen ten or more times. The chain joins TRBV2 to TRBJ1-2, with D possibly matching TRBD1 (5 bases). Trimming took 10 bases from V and 2 from J, leaving 14 bases between them. Germline CDR1 reads SNHLY; CDR2 reads FYNNEI. The CDR3 loop spans 13 amino acids. CDR3 residues: CATSSDSNYGYTF. CDR3 coding DNA: TGTGCCACCTCATCAGACAGCAACTATGGCTACACCTTC. The full variable domain, in which reference TRBV2 and TRBJ1-2 provide the parts outside the CDR3, is EPEVTQTPSHQVTQMGQEVILRCVPISNHLYFYWYRQILGQKVEFLVSFYNNEISEKSEIFDDQFSVERPDGSNFTLKIRSTKLEDSAMYFCATSSDSNYGYTFGSGTRLTVV.

This clonotype was seen only a few times. The rearrangement uses TRBV9 and TRBJ1-1; D uncertain. The CDR3 is 13 amino acids. With 0 bases removed from V and 6 bases from J, the gap between germline ends came to 9 bases. Per the germline V gene, CDR1 is SGDLS and CDR2 is YYNGEE. CDR3 region: CASSVDGSSEAFF. In DNA, the CDR3 is TGTGCCAGCAGCGTAGATGGATCCTCTGAAGCTTTCTTT.

The gene calls are TRBV9 and TRBJ2-3; 8 bases line up with TRBD2. Germline CDR1 SGDLS, CDR2 YYNGEE. The CDR3 runs to 15 residues. The J segment lost 1 base and the V segment lost 2 bases, leaving 3 bases of the junction unmatched. The CDR3 coding sequence is TGTGCCAGCAGCGTGACTAGCGAGCGCACAGATACGCAGTATTTT. It encodes CASSVTSERTDTQYF.

This clonotype has more than one count but fewer than ten. The chain couples TRBV2 to TRBJ2-5; D may be TRBD2 (6 bases). With 5 bases removed from V and 5 bases from J, the gap between germline ends came to 15 bases. The CDR3 has 14 amino acids. In germline, CDR1 is SNHLY, CDR2 FYNNEI. CDR3 in amino acids: CASSLREVQETQYF. DNA of the CDR3: TGTGCCAGCAGTCTGAGGGAGGTTCAGGAGACCCAGTACTTC.

This chain links TRBV5-1 with TRBJ1-1, with a possible D match to TRBD1 (5 bases). V shed 3 bases and J shed 2 bases, with 11 bases lying between them. Per germline, CDR1 SGHRS and CDR2 YFSETQ. CDR3 length equals 14 residues. CDR3 sequence reads: CASSSQEANTEAFF. The CDR3 coding sequence is TGCGCCAGCAGCTCACAGGAGGCCAACACTGAAGCTTTCTTT.

This clonotype was seen a few times. V and J are TRBV10-3 and TRBJ2-5, with TRBD1 matching 8 bases. The J segment lost 0 bases and the V segment lost 4 bases, leaving 4 bases of the junction unmatched. This CDR3 contains 15 residues. Germline V gene data show CDR1 as ENHRY and CDR2 as SYGVKD. The CDR3 spells CAISAGQGHQETQYF. In nucleotides, the CDR3 is TGTGCCATCAGTGCCGGACAGGGACACCAAGAGACCCAGTACTTC.

This clonotype was counted between two and nine times. This rearrangement joins TRBV2 to TRBJ1-1, with a weak D call TRBD1 (6 bases). The CDR3 runs 14 residues. Between the trimmed V and J ends, which lost 6 bases and 4 bases, there was a span of 15 bases. Germline V gene lookup returns CDR1 SNHLY and CDR2 FYNNEI. Written as DNA, the CDR3 is TGTGCCAGCAGGCCCCAGGGGATTATCACTGAAGCTTTCTTT. Its translation: CASRPQGIITEAFF.